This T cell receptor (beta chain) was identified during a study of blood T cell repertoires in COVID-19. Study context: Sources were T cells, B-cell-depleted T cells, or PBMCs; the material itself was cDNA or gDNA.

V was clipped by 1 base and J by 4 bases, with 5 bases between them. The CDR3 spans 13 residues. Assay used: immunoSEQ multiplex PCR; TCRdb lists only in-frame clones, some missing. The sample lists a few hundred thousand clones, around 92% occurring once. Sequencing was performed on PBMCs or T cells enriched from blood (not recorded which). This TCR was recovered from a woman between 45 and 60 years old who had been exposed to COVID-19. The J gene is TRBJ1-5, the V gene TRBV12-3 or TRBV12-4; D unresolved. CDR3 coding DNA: TGTGCCAGCAGTTTAGTACAGAATCAGCCCCAGCATTTT. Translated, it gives CASSLVQNQPQHF.